One and the same sample provided the 11 T cell receptor beta chains below, sequenced in a study of T cell responses to AZD1222 COVID-19 vaccine. Sequenced by immunoSEQ multiplex PCR; TCRdb stores in-frame clones only, minus some. The table has about 100,000 clones, 87% seen once. The sequences come from peripheral blood, collected on day 0 of AZD1222 vaccination. Every receptor here comes from an adult in good health.

V usage is TRBV7-8 and J usage is TRBJ2-3, with TRBD2 matching over 14 bases. V shed 2 bases and J 1 base; nucleotides not matched to a gene: 5. Germline V CDR1 and CDR2: SGHVS, FQNEAQ. This CDR3 comprises 18 residues. The DNA of the CDR3 is TGTGCCAGCAGCTTAACGACTAGCGGGGGGGTCCGCACAGATACGCAGTATTTT. Translating gives CASSLTTSGGVRTDTQYF.

The chain recombines TRBV3-1 (or the pseudogene TRBV3-2) with TRBJ1-5, with 10 bases aligning to TRBD1. CDR3 length: 16 residues. The V and J ends lost 1 base and 2 bases, in that order; junction bases with no gene match: 2. Germline CDR1 is LGHDT and CDR2 is YNNKEL (reference sequence). CDR3 region: CASSQGDRGGNQPQHF. The DNA for the CDR3 is TGTGCCAGCAGCCAAGGGGACAGGGGTGGCAATCAGCCCCAGCATTTT.

V usage is TRBV6-4 and J usage is TRBJ2-2; 10 nucleotides align to TRBD2. CDR1 and CDR2 (germline): MRHNA, SNTAGT. The CDR3 runs to 18 residues. V dropped 9 bases and J dropped 10; count of bases not matched to a gene: 23. In DNA, the CDR3 is TGTGCCAGGACATCATTAGGGGCTAGCGGGAGTCGGGGAGAGGAGCTGTTTTTT. This gives the protein CARTSLGASGSRGEELFF.

The V and J genes are TRBV29-1 and TRBJ1-2; 9 bases are shared with TRBD1. Trimming took 6 bases from V and 3 from J; bases not matched to a gene: 8. CDR1 SQVTM and CDR2 ANQGSEA come from the germline V gene. CDR3 length equals 14 residues. The CDR3 spells CSVRPGQGDYGYTF. CDR3 coding DNA: TGCAGCGTAAGACCGGGACAGGGAGACTATGGCTACACCTTC.

V usage is TRBV5-1 and J usage is TRBJ2-2; the D is unclear. Trimming stripped 1 base from V and 3 bases from J, with 4 bases between. From germline, CDR1 is SGHRS and CDR2 YFSETQ. The CDR3 is 13 amino acids. CDR3 amino acids: CASSLRDTGELFF. The CDR3 coding sequence is TGCGCCAGCAGCTTGAGAGACACCGGGGAGCTGTTTTTT.

The rearrangement joins TRBV3-1 (or the pseudogene TRBV3-2) to TRBJ2-1; 10 bases match TRBD2. The CDR3 sequence is 15 residues long. The germline gives CDR1 LGHDT, CDR2 YNNKEL (reference sequence). Unmatched junction bases numbered 8, after V lost 3 bases and J lost 9 bases. The CDR3 spells CASSQTSGGAREQFF. CDR3 in DNA: TGTGCCAGCAGCCAGACAAGCGGGGGGGCCCGTGAGCAGTTCTTC.

This chain uses TRBV19 with TRBJ1-5; weak D call: TRBD1 (5 bases). Germline V gene data show CDR1 as LNHDA and CDR2 as SQIVND (reference sequence). The CDR3 sequence is 15 residues long. V lost 4 bases and J 5 bases, leaving 15 bases between the germline ends. CDR3 region: CASSTSWGTDQPQHF. CDR3 in DNA: TGTGCCAGTAGTACCTCCTGGGGGACCGATCAGCCCCAGCATTTT. Full variable domain (outside the CDR3, taken from reference TRBV19 and TRBJ1-5): DGGITQSPKYLFRKEGQNVTLSCEQNLNHDAMYWYRQDPGQGLRLIYYSQIVNDFQKGDIAEGYSVSREKKESFPLTVTSAQKNPTAFYLCASSTSWGTDQPQHFGDGTRLSIL.

The V call is TRBV10-1, the J call TRBJ2-1; TRBD2 might be the D (6 bases). CDR1 WNHNN and CDR2 SYGVQD come from the germline V gene (reference sequence). With 0 bases removed from V and 6 bases from J, the gap between germline ends came to 15 bases. There are 16 residues in the CDR3. In nucleotides, the CDR3 is TGCGCCAGCAGTGAGTCGCGGGGCTCTAAGGGCAATGAGCAGTTCTTC. Translated: CASSESRGSKGNEQFF.

The chain uses TRBV6-1 and TRBJ2-7, with TRBD1 as a possible D gene (6 bases). From germline, CDR1 is MNHNS and CDR2 SASEGT. The CDR3 runs 14 residues. The ends were cut back, 3 bases at V and 8 bases at J, with 17 bases in the middle. The CDR3 spells CASSDPKGVTKQYF. CDR3 in DNA: TGTGCCAGCAGTGACCCCAAGGGGGTTACGAAGCAGTACTTC.

This clone was counted between two and nine times. V is TRBV5-1 and J is TRBJ1-2; 9 positions match TRBD1. The trim removed 0 bases at V and 8 bases at J, leaving 14 bases unmatched. The CDR3 spans 17 residues. CDR1 and CDR2 from the germline V gene are SGHRS and YFSETQ. CDR3 residues: CASSLDGQGLGERGYTF. The CDR3, as DNA: TGCGCCAGCAGCTTGGATGGACAGGGGTTAGGGGAGAGGGGCTACACCTTC.

The chain uses TRBV2 and TRBJ2-7, with unresolved D. Germline V gives CDR1 SNHLY, CDR2 FYNNEI. The CDR3 extends over 13 amino acids. Trimming shortened V by 4 bases and J by 2 bases, and 9 bases separated the two germline ends. CDR3 loop: CASSAGMAYEQYF. The CDR3 DNA sequence: TGTGCCAGCAGTGCAGGAATGGCCTACGAGCAGTACTTC. Combining the CDR3 with reference TRBV2 and TRBJ2-7 gives the whole variable domain EPEVTQTPSHQVTQMGQEVILRCVPISNHLYFYWYRQILGQKVEFLVSFYNNEISEKSEIFDDQFSVERPDGSNFTLKIRSTKLEDSAMYFCASSAGMAYEQYFGPGTRLTVT.